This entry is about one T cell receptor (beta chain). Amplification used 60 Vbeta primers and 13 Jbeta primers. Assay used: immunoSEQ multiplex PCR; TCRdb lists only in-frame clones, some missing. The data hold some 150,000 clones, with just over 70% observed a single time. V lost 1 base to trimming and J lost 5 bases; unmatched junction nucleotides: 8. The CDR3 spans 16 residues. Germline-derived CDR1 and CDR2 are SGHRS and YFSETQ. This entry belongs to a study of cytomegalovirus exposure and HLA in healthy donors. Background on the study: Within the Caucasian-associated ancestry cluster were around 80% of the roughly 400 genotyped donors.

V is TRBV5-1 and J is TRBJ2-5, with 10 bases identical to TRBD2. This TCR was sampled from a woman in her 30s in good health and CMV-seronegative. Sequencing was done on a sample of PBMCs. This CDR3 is CASSLTSGGAGETQYF. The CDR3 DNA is TGCGCCAGCAGCTTGACGAGCGGGGGGGCCGGGGAGACCCAGTACTTC.